This passage covers 24 T cell receptor beta chains from one sample sequenced in a study of blood T cell repertoires in COVID-19. The method was immunoSEQ multiplex PCR; TCRdb's version includes in-frame clones alone and lacks a portion of them. The profile covers 40,000 to 55,000 clones, with about 89% appearing a single time and around 2.1% taken by the ten largest. The material sequenced was peripheral blood. The source of these receptors is a human donor in a cohort sampled during active COVID-19.

The table lists this clone with a count of one. The rearrangement links TRBV10-3 to TRBJ2-7; 9 bases match TRBD2. CDR3 length: 16 amino acids. The germline V gene has CDR1 ENHRY and CDR2 SYGVKD. Germline trimming cut 0 bases from V and 0 bases from J; bases unmatched to any gene: 3. The CDR3 nucleotides read TGTGCCATCAGTGAGTCCTCTAGCGGGAACTCCTACGAGCAGTACTTC. Its protein is CAISESSSGNSYEQYF.

V usage is TRBV4-3 and J usage is TRBJ1-2, with TRBD1 identical over 7 bases. The germline V gene encodes CDR1 LGHNA and CDR2 YSLEER. The J segment lost 5 bases and the V segment lost 2 bases, leaving 8 bases of the junction unmatched. The CDR3 is made up of 15 amino acids. The CDR3 bases are TGCGCCAGCAGCCAACAATACACAGGGGTTTATGGCTACACCTTC. It codes for CASSQQYTGVYGYTF.

The chain has TRBV10-3 and TRBJ2-7; 13 bases agree with TRBD2. Germline V gene lookup returns CDR1 ENHRY and CDR2 SYGVKD. The CDR3 loop spans 14 amino acids. The ends lost 5 bases at V and 6 bases at J; junction bases unmatched: 4. CDR3 nucleotides: TGTGCCATCAGTCCCTGGACTAGCGGGAGCGAGCAGTACTTC. It is translated as CAISPWTSGSEQYF.

This clone was recorded a few times. The V call is TRBV4-1, the J call TRBJ2-7; 8 bases map to TRBD2. The CDR3 loop spans 13 amino acids. Germline lookup yields CDR1 MGHRA and CDR2 YSYEKL. V trimming: 5 bases; J trimming: 7 bases; junction bases outside the gene matches: 7. DNA for the CDR3: TGCGCCAGCAGCAGGACTAGCAGTAGTGAGCAGTACTTC. Translated: CASSRTSSSEQYF.

This clone is a singleton in its sample. This chain uses TRBV4-3 with TRBJ2-7; D remains ambiguous. Trimming stripped 0 bases from V and 5 bases from J, with 14 bases between. This CDR3 has 15 residues. Germline V lookup: CDR1 LGHNA, CDR2 YSLEER. The CDR3 DNA reads TGCGCCAGCAGCCAAGATCGAACAGCCCCTAACGAGCAGTACTTC. Residues: CASSQDRTAPNEQYF.

This chain connects TRBV3-1 (or the pseudogene TRBV3-2) to TRBJ2-1, with 12 positions matching TRBD2. Germline CDR1 is LGHDT and CDR2 is YNNKEL (reference sequence). This CDR3 spans 16 amino acids. Trimming at V came to 0 bases and at J to 10 bases, leaving 7 bases not matched to a gene. The DNA of the CDR3 is TGTGCCAGCAGCCAAGAAGGACTAGCGGGGAGTAGGGAGCAGTTCTTC. Protein sequence: CASSQEGLAGSREQFF.

CDR3 loop: CASSLRGAHYEQYF. The CDR3 nucleotides are TGTGCCAGCAGCTTGAGGGGCGCCCACTACGAGCAGTACTTC. The chain combines TRBV5-8 with TRBJ2-7; possibly TRBD1 for D (5 bases). Trimming left V 1 base short and J 3 bases short, with 11 bases between. The CDR3 has 14 amino acids. Germline V lookup: CDR1 SGHTS, CDR2 YDEGEE. The full variable domain, its missing parts supplied by reference TRBV5-8 and TRBJ2-7, is EAGVTQSPTHLIKTRGQQATLRCSPISGHTSVYWYQQALGLGLQFLLWYDEGEERNRGNFPPRFSGRQFPNYSSELNVNALELEDSALYLCASSLRGAHYEQYFGPGTRLTVT.

The chain recombines TRBV30 with TRBJ1-2; 8 bases agree with TRBD1. The trim removed 1 base at V and 2 bases at J, leaving 12 bases unmatched. The CDR3 is 17 amino acids. Germline V CDR1 and CDR2: GTSNPN, SVGIG (reference sequence). The CDR3 is CAWSGTVNRGRNYGYTF. The CDR3 bases are TGTGCCTGGAGTGGGACGGTTAACAGGGGGAGGAACTATGGCTACACCTTC. Based on the CDR3 plus reference TRBV30 and TRBJ1-2, the full variable domain is SQTIHQWPATLVQPVGSPLSLECTVEGTSNPNLYWYRQAAGRGLQLLFYSVGIGQISSEVPQNLSASRPQDRQFILSSKKLLLSDSGFYLCAWSGTVNRGRNYGYTFGSGTRLTVV.

In this sample, this clone turned up once. The chain employs TRBV27 and TRBJ2-7, with 11 bases aligning to TRBD2. CDR3 length: 14 residues. Unmatched junction bases numbered 6, after V lost 8 bases and J lost 3 bases. Germline CDR1 and CDR2: MNHEY and SMNVEV (reference sequence). CDR3 nucleotide sequence: TGTGCCAGCGGCTTGACTAGCGGGGACTACGAGCAGTACTTC. Encoded protein: CASGLTSGDYEQYF.

CDR3 in DNA: TGCGCCAGCAGCTTGGGACAGGGCTGGAACACCGGGGAGCTGTTTTTT. Translation gives CASSLGQGWNTGELFF. The V gene is TRBV5-1, the J gene TRBJ2-2; 7 bases line up with TRBD1. Germline V gene data show CDR1 as SGHRS and CDR2 as YFSETQ. With V trimmed by 0 bases and J by 1 base, 3 bases remained unmatched. CDR3 length equals 16 residues.

V usage is TRBV9 and J usage is TRBJ1-1; 8 bases line up with TRBD1. CDR1 and CDR2 (germline): SGDLS, YYNGEE. J was trimmed by 0 bases and V by 0 bases; bases with no gene match: 1. This CDR3 has 15 amino acids. Written as DNA, the CDR3 is TGTGCCAGCAGCGTAGTGGACAGGGTGAACACTGAAGCTTTCTTT. Amino acid sequence: CASSVVDRVNTEAFF.

The chain couples TRBV5-6 to TRBJ1-1; 8 bases map to TRBD1. Germline V gives CDR1 SGHDT, CDR2 YYEEEE. J gave up 6 bases and V 3 bases, and 4 bases lay outside the gene matches. This CDR3 comprises 13 residues. CDR3 in DNA: TGTGCCAGCAGCTCGGACAGGGTCCCTGAAGCTTTCTTT. Protein sequence: CASSSDRVPEAFF.

The chain combines TRBV7-9 with TRBJ2-5, with D maybe TRBD2 (5 bases). V was pared by 4 bases and J by 5 bases, with 20 bases between. Per the germline V gene, CDR1 is SEHNR and CDR2 is FQNEAQ (reference sequence). There are 16 residues in the CDR3. CDR3 protein: CASSSLVGLLGETQYF. The CDR3 coding sequence is TGTGCCAGCAGCTCCCTCGTTGGACTCCTGGGGGAGACCCAGTACTTC.

This chain links TRBV6-2 or TRBV6-3 with TRBJ1-5, with D uncertain. V lost 0 bases and J lost 0, with 9 bases in between. This CDR3 comprises 16 residues. Germline V gene sequence: CDR1 MNHEY, CDR2 SVGEGT. CDR3 coding DNA: TGTGCCAGCAGTTACTCGGCCGTTTATAGCAATCAGCCCCAGCATTTT. It yields the protein CASSYSAVYSNQPQHF.

V is TRBV4-3 and J is TRBJ1-6, with 7 bases fitting TRBD1. Germline V gives CDR1 LGHNA, CDR2 YSLEER. The length of the CDR3 is 14 residues. J gave up 10 bases and V 8 bases, and 11 bases lay outside the gene matches. Here the CDR3 DNA reads TGCGCCAGCCGATTCGACAGGGAAGGATCACCCCTCCACTTT. Its translation is CASRFDREGSPLHF.

The chain is built from TRBV15 and TRBJ2-7, with TRBD2 matching 12 bases. Germline V CDR1 and CDR2: LNHNV, YYDKDF (reference sequence). The V and J ends lost 4 bases and 6 bases, in that order; junction bases with no gene match: 4. This CDR3 region has 14 residues. CDR3 loop: CATSKLAGGFEQYF. In DNA form, the CDR3 reads TGTGCCACCAGCAAGCTAGCGGGAGGGTTCGAGCAGTACTTC.

The rearrangement uses TRBV5-4 and TRBJ2-7, with TRBD1 matching over 12 bases. Germline V gene data show CDR1 as SGHNT and CDR2 as YYREEE (reference sequence). CDR3 size: 17 residues. V shed 3 bases, J shed 5 bases, and the junction held 12 bases outside the gene matches. The DNA of the CDR3 is TGTGCCAGCAGCTCGGTCCTTGGGACAGGGGGCCAGAACGAGCAGTACTTC. Amino acid sequence: CASSSVLGTGGQNEQYF.

This chain connects TRBV28 to TRBJ1-2; TRBD1 might be the D (5 bases). The CDR3 covers 12 residues. Per the germline V gene, CDR1 is MDHEN and CDR2 is SYDVKM. V was trimmed by 4 bases and J by 8 bases, leaving 11 bases between them. Here the CDR3 DNA reads TGTGCCAGCAGTTCCCCGACAGTAGGCTACACCTTC. Its protein is CASSSPTVGYTF.

This clone has a single count. This chain joins TRBV6-2 or TRBV6-3 and TRBJ1-2; maybe TRBD1 (5 bases). V gave up 5 bases and J gave up 4 bases, with 17 bases separating them. There are 15 residues in the CDR3. Germline CDR1 reads MNHEY; CDR2 reads SVGEGT. The CDR3 DNA reads TGTGCCAGCAGTGAGTGGGGCGGTGGATCCTATGGCTACACCTTC. Its protein product is CASSEWGGGSYGYTF.

CDR3 coding DNA: TGTGCCAGCAGCGTAGCTGGCGGGAGGGCCTACGAGCAGTACTTC. Amino acid sequence: CASSVAGGRAYEQYF. The rearrangement joins TRBV9 to TRBJ2-7; 9 bases agree with TRBD2. Per the germline V gene, CDR1 is SGDLS and CDR2 is YYNGEE. The length of the CDR3 is 15 residues. Unmatched junction bases numbered 3, after V lost 0 bases and J lost 2 bases.

This sequence joins TRBV7-3 and TRBJ2-2; D uncertain. This CDR3 spans 13 amino acids. Trimming took 5 bases from V and 1 from J, leaving 5 bases between them. In germline, CDR1 is SGHTA, CDR2 FQGTGA. The CDR3 sequence: CASSIQNTGELFF. The CDR3 DNA reads TGTGCCAGCAGCATACAGAACACCGGGGAGCTGTTTTTT.

The chain joins TRBV11-2 to TRBJ1-1, with D uncertain. The CDR3 runs to 14 residues. CDR1 and CDR2 (germline): SGHAT, FQNNGV. V lost 4 bases to trimming and J lost 1 base, with 10 bases between them. CDR3 nucleotides: TGTGCCAGCAGCTCCGTGCGGGAGAACACTGAAGCTTTCTTT. Translated: CASSSVRENTEAFF.

The V call is TRBV10-3, the J call TRBJ2-1; TRBD1 agrees at 9 bases. The length of the CDR3 is 16 residues. V trimming: 0 bases; J trimming: 4 bases; junction bases outside the gene matches: 4. Germline values: CDR1 ENHRY, CDR2 SYGVKD. CDR3 loop: CAISESPGTGYNEQFF. CDR3 nucleotides: TGTGCCATCAGTGAGTCCCCCGGGACAGGGTACAATGAGCAGTTCTTC.

As DNA, the CDR3 is TGTGCCAGCAGCCTGACTTGGACAGGACAAGAGACCCAGTACTTC. This codes for CASSLTWTGQETQYF. The chain employs TRBV11-2 and TRBJ2-5, with 7 bases lining up with TRBD1. Germline CDR1 is SGHAT and CDR2 is FQNNGV. V lost 5 bases to trimming and J lost 2 bases; unmatched junction nucleotides: 8. The CDR3 has 15 residues.